The table lists the clone carrying this T cell receptor (beta chain) with many counts. Specified time point: healthy volunteer bleed at 2 weeks. Total RNA came from unfractionated whole blood. These data are taken from a study of human T cells and chemical hapten exposure. V was pared by 4 bases and J by 3 bases, with 11 bases between. Germline V gives CDR1 SGHVS, CDR2 FQNEAQ. This CDR3 is 14 amino acids long. The library tagged each cDNA molecule with unique molecular identifiers. TCRdb re-analysed the RACE reads in MiXCR, keeping a single row per CDR3 protein. The data contain about 130,000 distinct CDR3 sequences, approximately 9% of them singletons.

The clonotype comes from a male donor in good health. Some clones in this sample may be carry-over from other donors' samples. The chain employs TRBV7-8 and TRBJ2-3, with D unclear. Sequencing input: whole blood. The CDR3 sequence is CASSSDEETDTQYF. The CDR3 nucleotides are TGTGCCAGCAGCTCGGATGAGGAGACAGATACGCAGTATTTT.